The rows below give T cell receptor beta chains drawn from one sample of a study of Ad26.COV2.S vaccination and SARS-CoV-2 variants. The repertoire was sequenced with immunoSEQ multiplex PCR; TCRdb's copy has only in-frame clones and lacks some. There are about 350,000 clones in the sample; roughly 90% occur only once, and 6.4% lies in the top ten. The material was peripheral blood, obtained in a trial of Ad26.COV2.S vaccine versus placebo. Source of these receptors: a person aged 18-65 years who received the Ad26.COV2.S COVID-19 vaccine or a placebo. The CDR3 runs from the conserved cysteine through the conserved F or W. The order of the fields is clone size, D gene, V gene, J gene, CDR3 length, CDR3 protein, CDR3 DNA. D genes are given only for firm matches. The size entry is marked missing in some rows and otherwise reads once, few, many or a size class.

clone_size: .
d_call: .
v_call: TRBV7-3
j_call: TRBJ2-1
cdr3_length: 13
cdr3_aa: CASSGRNNNEQFF
cdr3_nt: TGTGCCAGCTCAGGAAGGAATAACAATGAGCAGTTCTTC

clone_size: .
d_call: .
v_call: TRBV19
j_call: TRBJ1-5
cdr3_length: 16
cdr3_aa: CASSEVGRMMYQPQHF
cdr3_nt: TGTGCCAGTAGTGAGGTGGGCAGGATGATGTATCAGCCCCAGCATTTT

clone_size: .
d_call: TRBD1
v_call: TRBV18
j_call: TRBJ1-6
cdr3_length: 16
cdr3_aa: CASSPITGTGTSPLHF
cdr3_nt: TGTGCCAGCTCACCAATAACCGGGACAGGGACTTCACCCCTCCACTTT

clone_size: .
d_call: TRBD2
v_call: TRBV7-9
j_call: TRBJ2-1
cdr3_length: 17
cdr3_aa: CASSTRLAGVEANEQFF
cdr3_nt: TGTGCCAGCAGCACCCGACTAGCGGGAGTTGAGGCTAATGAGCAGTTCTTC

clone_size: .
d_call: .
v_call: TRBV20-1
j_call: TRBJ2-1
cdr3_length: 10
cdr3_aa: CSASIEAQFF
cdr3_nt: TGCAGTGCTAGCATAGAGGCCCAGTTCTTC

clone_size: .
d_call: .
v_call: TRBV5-1
j_call: TRBJ2-4
cdr3_length: 16
cdr3_aa: CASSLDGVGAKNIQYF
cdr3_nt: TGCGCCAGCAGCTTGGACGGGGTTGGTGCCAAAAACATTCAGTACTTC

clone_size: .
d_call: .
v_call: TRBV6-2/TRBV6-3
j_call: TRBJ2-2
cdr3_length: 15
cdr3_aa: CASSYTNRNTGELFF
cdr3_nt: TGTGCCAGCAGTTACACCAATAGGAACACCGGGGAGCTGTTTTTT

clone_size: .
d_call: TRBD1
v_call: TRBV12-3/TRBV12-4
j_call: TRBJ1-4
cdr3_length: 13
cdr3_aa: CASSLTGKEKLFF
cdr3_nt: TGTGCCAGCAGTTTGACAGGGAAAGAAAAACTGTTTTTT

clone_size: .
d_call: .
v_call: TRBV5-4
j_call: TRBJ2-1
cdr3_length: 12
cdr3_aa: CAGVTLNNEQFF
cdr3_nt: TGTGCCGGGGTGACGTTAAACAATGAGCAGTTCTTC

clone_size: .
d_call: .
v_call: TRBV3-1/TRBV3-2
j_call: TRBJ1-1
cdr3_length: 11
cdr3_aa: CASSQIGEAFF
cdr3_nt: TGTGCCAGCAGCCAAATAGGGGAAGCTTTCTTT

clone_size: .
d_call: .
v_call: TRBV4-1
j_call: TRBJ2-3
cdr3_length: 15
cdr3_aa: CASSPQREGTDTQYF
cdr3_nt: TGCGCCAGCAGCCCCCAGAGGGAGGGCACAGATACGCAGTATTTT

clone_size: once
d_call: TRBD1
v_call: TRBV7-9
j_call: TRBJ2-7
cdr3_length: 13
cdr3_aa: CASSDGTVYEQYF
cdr3_nt: TGTGCCAGCAGCGACGGGACAGTCTACGAGCAGTACTTC

clone_size: .
d_call: .
v_call: TRBV7-3
j_call: TRBJ2-7
cdr3_length: 13
cdr3_aa: CASSLTLGGEQYF
cdr3_nt: TGTGCCAGCAGCTTAACGTTGGGGGGCGAGCAGTACTTC

clone_size: .
d_call: TRBD2
v_call: TRBV3-1/TRBV3-2
j_call: TRBJ2-3
cdr3_length: 15
cdr3_aa: CASSQGLAGVDTQYF
cdr3_nt: TGTGCCAGCAGCCAAGGTCTAGCGGGGGTGGATACGCAGTATTTT

clone_size: .
d_call: .
v_call: TRBV7-3
j_call: TRBJ2-7
cdr3_length: 15
cdr3_aa: CASSPDGVLSYEQYF
cdr3_nt: TGTGCCAGCAGCCCGGACGGAGTTTTATCCTACGAGCAGTACTTC

clone_size: .
d_call: .
v_call: TRBV9
j_call: TRBJ2-7
cdr3_length: 15
cdr3_aa: CASSASQGTLAEQYF
cdr3_nt: TGTGCCAGCAGCGCCTCCCAGGGGACTCTCGCCGAGCAGTACTTC

clone_size: .
d_call: .
v_call: TRBV19
j_call: TRBJ2-1
cdr3_length: 13
cdr3_aa: CASTNRVFDEQFF
cdr3_nt: TGTGCCAGTACCAACAGGGTTTTCGATGAGCAGTTCTTC

clone_size: .
d_call: TRBD2
v_call: TRBV5-5
j_call: TRBJ2-2
cdr3_length: 17
cdr3_aa: CASSFFPSGTNTGELFF
cdr3_nt: TGTGCCAGCAGCTTTTTCCCTAGCGGAACGAACACCGGGGAGCTGTTTTTT

clone_size: .
d_call: TRBD2
v_call: TRBV7-9
j_call: TRBJ2-1
cdr3_length: 15
cdr3_aa: CASSDSGSSYNEQFF
cdr3_nt: TGTGCCAGCAGCGATAGCGGGAGCTCCTACAATGAGCAGTTCTTC

clone_size: .
d_call: .
v_call: TRBV7-2
j_call: TRBJ1-5
cdr3_length: 16
cdr3_aa: CASSKGGGASNQPQHF
cdr3_nt: TGTGCCAGCAGTAAAGGTGGGGGCGCGAGCAATCAGCCCCAGCATTTT

clone_size: .
d_call: .
v_call: TRBV5-1
j_call: TRBJ1-2
cdr3_length: 16
cdr3_aa: CASSSGQTETNYGYTF
cdr3_nt: TGCGCCAGCAGCTCTGGACAGACAGAAACTAACTATGGCTACACCTTC

clone_size: once
d_call: TRBD1
v_call: TRBV7-9
j_call: TRBJ1-4
cdr3_length: 17
cdr3_aa: CASSSPTGSPTNEKLFF
cdr3_nt: TGTGCCAGCAGCTCCCCGACAGGGAGCCCTACTAATGAAAAACTGTTTTTT

clone_size: .
d_call: TRBD1
v_call: TRBV4-3
j_call: TRBJ1-3
cdr3_length: 16
cdr3_aa: CASSQDRSGGQDTIYF
cdr3_nt: TGCGCCAGCAGCCAAGATCGCTCAGGGGGACAGGACACCATATATTTT

clone_size: .
d_call: TRBD1
v_call: TRBV7-3
j_call: TRBJ2-5
cdr3_length: 14
cdr3_aa: CASSLTGVEETQYF
cdr3_nt: TGTGCCAGCAGCCTGACAGGGGTTGAAGAGACCCAGTACTTC